Listed below are T cell receptor beta chains from one sample, sequenced in a study of blood T cell repertoires in COVID-19. Here immunoSEQ multiplex PCR was the method, and the copy in TCRdb shows in-frame clones only, minus some. This table has 150,000 to 200,000 clones, about four fifths appearing once. Sample: PBMCs or T cells enriched from blood (not recorded which). The receptors were gathered from a woman aged 25 to 39 who had been exposed to COVID-19. CDR3s include the opening cysteine and the closing phenylalanine or tryptophan. The D gene is left open where the match is weak. Rows give clone size only sometimes, using once, few, many, or a class for an expanded clone.

16	TRBD1	TRBJ2-5	TRBV5-6	.	TGTGCCAGCAGCTTGGTGGACAGGGGTTCGAAAGAGACCCAGTACTTC	CASSLVDRGSKETQYF
14	TRBD1	TRBJ1-2	TRBV2	.	TGTGCCAGCAGTGCGATTACAGGGGTAGGGGGCTACACCTTC	CASSAITGVGGYTF
16	.	TRBJ2-3	TRBV4-3	.	TGCGCCAGCAGCCAAGATATCGGCTCCGAGGTAGATACGCAGTATTTT	CASSQDIGSEVDTQYF
18	TRBD1	TRBJ1-3	TRBV11-2	.	TGTGCCAGCAGCTTCAGGACAGGGACCTCGCCCACTGGAAACACCATATATTTT	CASSFRTGTSPTGNTIYF
13	.	TRBJ2-4	TRBV7-2	.	TGTGCCAGCAGCTTAAGGCGGGAAAACATTCAGTACTTC	CASSLRRENIQYF
15	.	TRBJ1-6	TRBV3-1/TRBV3-2	.	TGTGCCAGCAGCCCCCCGCCGGCCGCGGATTCACCCCTCCACTTT	CASSPPPAADSPLHF
14	.	TRBJ1-6	TRBV27	few	TGTGCCAGCAGTTTTAGGGGGAATAATTCACCCCTCCACTTT	CASSFRGNNSPLHF
16	.	TRBJ1-1	TRBV5-8	.	TGTGCCAGCAGCGACATACAGGGAGTTTTGAACACTGAAGCTTTCTTT	CASSDIQGVLNTEAFF
15	.	TRBJ2-7	TRBV10-3	once	TGTGCCATCAGTGAGTTTTTGCGGGATACCTACGAGCAGTACTTC	CAISEFLRDTYEQYF
13	.	TRBJ2-1	TRBV12-5	.	TGTGCTAGTGGTTCGACCGTCCGGGGTGGTCTGTTCTTC	CASGSTVRGGLFF
14	.	TRBJ2-7	TRBV7-6	.	TGTGCCAGCAGCTTATCCATCGGGGCCTACGAGCAGTACTTC	CASSLSIGAYEQYF
15	.	TRBJ1-5	TRBV30	.	TGTGCCTGGAGTGTGGGGGGAAATAGCAATCAGCCCCAGCATTTT	CAWSVGGNSNQPQHF
13	TRBD1	TRBJ1-2	TRBV7-2	.	TGTGCCAGCAGCTTAACTACAGGGGTTGGCTACACCTTC	CASSLTTGVGYTF
13	.	TRBJ1-1	TRBV28	.	TGTGCCAGCAAGGCACTACGAGGCACTGAAGCTTTCTTT	CASKALRGTEAFF
17	.	TRBJ2-3	TRBV11-2	.	TGTGCCAGCAGCTTAGATCTGGTAGCGTCTAGCACAGATACGCAGTATTTT	CASSLDLVASSTDTQYF
17	.	TRBJ2-3	TRBV21-1	.	TGTGCCAGCAGCAAAAGGAGCGGGGGGCTGGGCACAGATACGCAGTATTTT	CASSKRSGGLGTDTQYF
14	TRBD1	TRBJ2-5	TRBV6-1	once	TGTGCCAGCAGTGAAACCCAGGGGGTGGAGACCCAGTACTTC	CASSETQGVETQYF
16	TRBD1	TRBJ1-2	TRBV4-1	.	TGCGCCAGCAGCCAAGAACCACAGGGGTCGGGCTATGGCTACACCTTC	CASSQEPQGSGYGYTF
17	TRBD1	TRBJ1-4	TRBV19	.	TGTGCCAGTAGTATAGCCGTTCCGGGACAGGGAAGTGAAAAACTGTTTTTT	CASSIAVPGQGSEKLFF
13	.	TRBJ1-1	TRBV11-2	.	TGTGCCAGCAGCTTAGGAGAGTCGATTGAAGCTTTCTTT	CASSLGESIEAFF
14	.	TRBJ1-3	TRBV6-2/TRBV6-3	once	TGTGCCAGCAGTATTGACAGTCTTGGAAACACCATATATTTT	CASSIDSLGNTIYF
15	TRBD2	TRBJ2-7	TRBV5-5	.	TGTGCCAGCAGCCGCAATAGCGGGGGGGCCTCCGAGCAGTACTTC	CASSRNSGGASEQYF
13	.	TRBJ1-1	TRBV10-3	few	TGTGCCATCAGTGAGTCGATGCCAGATGAAGCTTTCTTT	CAISESMPDEAFF
14	.	TRBJ2-3	TRBV9	.	TGTGCCAGCAGCGTCCAGACAGCCGCAGATACGCAGTATTTT	CASSVQTAADTQYF
13	.	TRBJ1-5	TRBV7-2	once	TGTGCCAGCAGCGAAGGGGGTCGACTGCCCCAGCATTTT	CASSEGGRLPQHF
14	.	TRBJ1-5	TRBV24-1	.	TGTGCCACCAGTGACTCAGGGAAAGCTCAGCCCCAGCATTTT	CATSDSGKAQPQHF
16	.	TRBJ2-7	TRBV23-1	.	TGCGCCAGCAGTCAATCGGAGGGGGCCCATTCAGGTGAGCAGTACTTC	CASSQSEGAHSGEQYF